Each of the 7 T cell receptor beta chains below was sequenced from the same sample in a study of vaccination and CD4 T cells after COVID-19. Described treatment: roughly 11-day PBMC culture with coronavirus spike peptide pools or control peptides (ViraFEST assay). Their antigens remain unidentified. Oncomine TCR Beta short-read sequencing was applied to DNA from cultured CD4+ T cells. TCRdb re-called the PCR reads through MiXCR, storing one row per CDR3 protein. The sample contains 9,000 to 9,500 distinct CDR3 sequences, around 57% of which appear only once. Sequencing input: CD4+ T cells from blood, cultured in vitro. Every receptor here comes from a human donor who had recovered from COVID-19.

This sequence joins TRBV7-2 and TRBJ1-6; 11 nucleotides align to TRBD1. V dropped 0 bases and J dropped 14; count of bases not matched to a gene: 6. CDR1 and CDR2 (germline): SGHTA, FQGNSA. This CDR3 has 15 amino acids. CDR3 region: CASSLAGTGGDTLHF. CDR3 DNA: TGTGCCAGCAGCTTAGCCGGGACAGGGGGTGACACCCTCCACTTT.

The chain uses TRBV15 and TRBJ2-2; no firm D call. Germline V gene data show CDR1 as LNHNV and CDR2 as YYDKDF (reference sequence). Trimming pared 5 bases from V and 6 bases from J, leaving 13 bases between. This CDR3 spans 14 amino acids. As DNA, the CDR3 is TGTGCCACCAGCGGCGTCGCTGGGCCCGGGGAGCTGTTTTTT. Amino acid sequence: CATSGVAGPGELFF.

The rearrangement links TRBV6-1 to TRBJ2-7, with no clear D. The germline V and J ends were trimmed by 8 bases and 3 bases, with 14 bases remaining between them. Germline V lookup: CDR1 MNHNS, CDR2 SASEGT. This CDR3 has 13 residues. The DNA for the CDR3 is TGTGCCAGCGAGGAGAGTTTGGGCTACGAGCAGTACTTC. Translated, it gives CASEESLGYEQYF.

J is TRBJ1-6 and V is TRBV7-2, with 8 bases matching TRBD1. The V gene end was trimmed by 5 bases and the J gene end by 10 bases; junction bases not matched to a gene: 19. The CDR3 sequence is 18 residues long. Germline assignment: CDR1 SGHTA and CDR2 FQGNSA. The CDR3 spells CASSPRIGYQGAYSPLHF. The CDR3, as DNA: TGTGCCAGCAGCCCGCGGATCGGATATCAGGGGGCGTACTCACCCCTCCACTTT. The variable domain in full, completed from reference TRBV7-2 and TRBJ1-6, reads GAGVSQSPSNKVTEKGKDVELRCDPISGHTALYWYRQSLGQGLEFLIYFQGNSAPDKSGLPSDRFSAERTGGSVSTLTIQRTQQEDSAVYLCASSPRIGYQGAYSPLHFGNGTRLTVT.

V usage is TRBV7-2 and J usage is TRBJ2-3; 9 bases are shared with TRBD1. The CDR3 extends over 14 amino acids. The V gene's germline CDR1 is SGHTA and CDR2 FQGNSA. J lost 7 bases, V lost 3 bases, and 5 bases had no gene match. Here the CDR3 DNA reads TGTGCCAGCAGCTTGGGACAGGGATCGAATACGCAGTATTTT. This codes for CASSLGQGSNTQYF.

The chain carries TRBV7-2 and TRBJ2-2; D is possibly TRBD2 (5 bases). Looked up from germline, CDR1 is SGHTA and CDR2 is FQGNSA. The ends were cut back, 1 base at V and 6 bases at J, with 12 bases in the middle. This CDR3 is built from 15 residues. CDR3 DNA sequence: TGTGCCAGCAGCTTAGGGGTCGGGATCCCCGGGGAGCTGTTTTTT. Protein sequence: CASSLGVGIPGELFF.

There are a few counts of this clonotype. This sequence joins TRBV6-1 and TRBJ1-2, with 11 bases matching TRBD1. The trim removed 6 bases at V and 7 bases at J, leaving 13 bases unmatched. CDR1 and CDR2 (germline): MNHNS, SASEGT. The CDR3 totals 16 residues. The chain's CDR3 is CASREPIGQGASGYTF. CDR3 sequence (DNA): TGTGCCAGCAGAGAACCTATCGGACAGGGGGCTTCTGGCTACACCTTC.